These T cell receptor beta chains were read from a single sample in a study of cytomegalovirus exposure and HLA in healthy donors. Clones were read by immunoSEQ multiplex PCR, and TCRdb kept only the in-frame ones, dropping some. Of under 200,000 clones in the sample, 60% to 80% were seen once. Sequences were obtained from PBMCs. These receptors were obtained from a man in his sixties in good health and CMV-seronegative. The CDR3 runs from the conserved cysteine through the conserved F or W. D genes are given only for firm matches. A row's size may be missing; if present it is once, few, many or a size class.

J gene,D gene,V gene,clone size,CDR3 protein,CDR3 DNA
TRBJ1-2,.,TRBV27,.,CASSLSQLGFNYGYTF,TGTGCCAGCAGTTTAAGCCAGTTGGGCTTTAACTATGGCTACACCTTC
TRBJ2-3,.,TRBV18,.,CASSPSLGGTDTQYF,TGTGCCAGCTCACCCTCGCTCGGGGGTACAGATACGCAGTATTTT
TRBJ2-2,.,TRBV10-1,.,CASSGHTGELFF,TGCGCCAGCAGTGGGCACACCGGGGAGCTGTTTTTT
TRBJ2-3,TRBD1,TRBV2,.,CASSRQGANADTQYF,TGTGCCAGCAGTCGACAGGGGGCGAACGCAGATACGCAGTATTTT
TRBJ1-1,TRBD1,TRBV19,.,CASSKTGVKPEAFF,TGTGCCAGTAGCAAGACAGGGGTGAAGCCTGAAGCTTTCTTT
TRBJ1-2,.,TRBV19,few,CASSLRQVRGYTF,TGTGCCAGTAGTCTGCGGCAAGTACGGGGCTACACCTTC
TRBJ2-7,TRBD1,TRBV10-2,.,CASTRTGDPYEQYF,TGCGCCAGCACCCGGACAGGGGACCCCTACGAGCAGTACTTC
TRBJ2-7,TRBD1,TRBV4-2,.,CASSPGQGTDEQYF,TGTGCCAGCAGCCCCGGACAGGGGACCGACGAGCAGTACTTC
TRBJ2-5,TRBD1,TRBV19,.,CASSPRQGPRGETQYF,TGTGCCAGTAGTCCCCGACAGGGCCCGAGGGGAGAGACCCAGTACTTC
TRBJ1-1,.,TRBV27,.,CASSLTVFAEAFF,TGTGCCAGCAGTTTAACGGTTTTCGCTGAAGCTTTCTTT
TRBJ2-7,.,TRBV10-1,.,CASSESRRAHEQYF,TGCGCCAGCAGTGAGTCGCGGAGGGCCCACGAGCAGTACTTC
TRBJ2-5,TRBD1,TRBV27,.,CASSSRTGKETQYF,TGTGCCAGCAGTTCCAGGACAGGGAAAGAGACCCAGTACTTC
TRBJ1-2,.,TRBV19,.,CASSQQGGPNYGYTF,TGTGCCAGTAGCCAACAGGGTGGACCTAACTATGGCTACACCTTC
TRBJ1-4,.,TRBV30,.,CAWTSREKLFF,TGTGCCTGGACTTCCAGGGAAAAACTGTTTTTT
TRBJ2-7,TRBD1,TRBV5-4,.,CASSDRDRDYEQYF,TGTGCCAGCAGCGACCGGGACAGGGACTACGAGCAGTACTTC
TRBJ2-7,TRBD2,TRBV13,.,CASSRRRGGASYEQYF,TGTGCCAGCAGCCGACGACGGGGGGGGGCTTCATACGAGCAGTACTTC
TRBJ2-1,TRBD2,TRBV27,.,CASSSGTSGSNEQFF,TGTGCCAGCAGTTCCGGGACTAGCGGGAGTAATGAGCAGTTCTTC
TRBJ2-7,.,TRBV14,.,CASSPRRVSEQYF,TGTGCCAGCAGCCCGAGACGGGTCTCCGAGCAGTACTTC
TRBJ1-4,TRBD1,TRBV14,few,CASSQVPGGGEKLFF,TGTGCCAGCAGCCAAGTGCCAGGGGGAGGCGAAAAACTGTTTTTT
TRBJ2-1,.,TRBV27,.,CASSFFGDNEQFF,TGTGCCAGCAGTTTCTTCGGGGACAATGAGCAGTTCTTC
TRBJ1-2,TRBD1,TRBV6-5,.,CASSSRDRNYGYTF,TGTGCCAGCAGTTCCAGGGACAGGAACTATGGCTACACCTTC
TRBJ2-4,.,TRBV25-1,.,CTSSGAPPGNIQYF,TGTACCAGCAGTGGCGCTCCCCCGGGAAACATTCAGTACTTC
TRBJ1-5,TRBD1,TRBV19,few,CASSTQGIDQPQHF,TGTGCCAGTAGTACACAGGGGATTGATCAGCCCCAGCATTTT
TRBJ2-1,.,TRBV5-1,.,CASSLGQGRYNEQFF,TGCGCCAGCAGCTTGGGGCAGGGTAGGTACAATGAGCAGTTCTTC
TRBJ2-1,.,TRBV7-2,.,CASSLMDSSYNEQFF,TGTGCCAGCAGCTTAATGGACAGTTCCTACAATGAGCAGTTCTTC
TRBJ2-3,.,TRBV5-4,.,CASSDPKRVDTQYF,TGTGCCAGCAGCGACCCCAAGAGGGTTGATACGCAGTATTTT
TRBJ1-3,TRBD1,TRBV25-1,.,CASSRQGTISGNTIYF,TGTGCCAGCAGTAGACAGGGGACTATCTCTGGAAACACCATATATTTT
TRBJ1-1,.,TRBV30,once,CAWTVTGNEAFF,TGTGCCTGGACCGTGACCGGGAATGAAGCTTTCTTT
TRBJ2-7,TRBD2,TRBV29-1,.,CSVGLAGGHEQYF,TGCAGCGTTGGACTAGCGGGAGGCCACGAGCAGTACTTC
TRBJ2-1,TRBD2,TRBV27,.,CASSFSRTSGSHNEQFF,TGTGCCAGCAGTTTTTCTCGAACTAGCGGGAGCCACAATGAGCAGTTCTTC
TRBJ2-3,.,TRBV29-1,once,CSVEGRRADTQYF,TGCAGCGTTGAAGGTCGACGGGCAGATACGCAGTATTTT
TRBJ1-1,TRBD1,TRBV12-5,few,CASGPEPGQEAFF,TGTGCTAGTGGTCCAGAACCGGGACAGGAAGCTTTCTTT
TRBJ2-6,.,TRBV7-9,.,CASTGGTSGANVLTF,TGTGCCAGCACTGGCGGAACCTCTGGGGCCAACGTCCTGACTTTC
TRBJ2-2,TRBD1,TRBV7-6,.,CASSLVTGGTGELFF,TGTGCCAGCAGCTTAGTTACAGGGGGCACCGGGGAGCTGTTTTTT
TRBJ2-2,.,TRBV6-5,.,CASSSSGATGELFF,TGTGCCAGCAGTAGTTCGGGTGCCACCGGGGAGCTGTTTTTT
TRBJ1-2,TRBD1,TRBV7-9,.,CASSLTGQADGYPF,TGTGCCAGCAGCTTAACCGGACAGGCCGATGGCTACCCCTTC
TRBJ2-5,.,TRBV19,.,CASSKRLETQYF,TGTGCCAGTAGCAAGAGACTGGAGACCCAGTACTTC
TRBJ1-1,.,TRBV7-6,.,CASSLGPGEFAEAFF,TGTGCCAGCAGCTTAGGACCAGGGGAGTTCGCTGAAGCTTTCTTT
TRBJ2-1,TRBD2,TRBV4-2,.,CASSQLVLAGDNEQFF,TGTGCCAGCAGCCAACTTGTCCTAGCGGGAGACAATGAGCAGTTCTTC
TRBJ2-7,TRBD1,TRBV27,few,CASSQTGIVYEQYF,TGTGCCAGCAGTCAGACAGGGATCGTATACGAGCAGTACTTC
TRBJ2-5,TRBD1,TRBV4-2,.,CASSPRDSQMETQYF,TGTGCCAGCAGCCCTCGGGACAGCCAAATGGAGACCCAGTACTTC
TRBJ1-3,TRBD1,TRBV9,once,CASSGGTAGNTIYF,TGTGCCAGCAGCGGTGGGACAGCTGGAAACACCATATATTTT
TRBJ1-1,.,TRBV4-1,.,CASSQEGLINTEAFF,TGCGCCAGCAGCCAAGAAGGACTGATCAACACTGAAGCTTTCTTT
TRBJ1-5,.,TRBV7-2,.,CASSLQHGSNQPQHF,TGTGCCAGCAGCCTACAACACGGGAGCAATCAGCCCCAGCATTTT
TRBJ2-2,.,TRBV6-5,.,CASSYRQFSNTGELFF,TGTGCCAGCAGTTATAGACAGTTTTCGAACACCGGGGAGCTGTTTTTT
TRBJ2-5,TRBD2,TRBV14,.,CASSQDASGRRRETQYF,TGTGCCAGCAGCCAAGATGCTAGCGGGAGACGGCGGGAGACCCAGTACTTC
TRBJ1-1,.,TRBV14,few,CASSPPQWNTEAFF,TGTGCCAGCAGCCCACCCCAGTGGAACACTGAAGCTTTCTTT
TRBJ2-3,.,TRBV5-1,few,CASSLDGQKSTDTQYF,TGCGCCAGCAGCTTGGATGGACAGAAAAGCACAGATACGCAGTATTTT
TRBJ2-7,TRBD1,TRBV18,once,CASSTRTGVDEQYF,TGTGCCAGCTCAACACGGACAGGGGTAGACGAGCAGTACTTC
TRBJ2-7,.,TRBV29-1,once,CSVSDGGVEQYF,TGCAGCGTTTCTGACGGAGGGGTCGAGCAGTACTTC
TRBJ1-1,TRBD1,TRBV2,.,CASRDRTGGGTEAFF,TGTGCCAGCAGAGATCGGACAGGGGGGGGCACTGAAGCTTTCTTT
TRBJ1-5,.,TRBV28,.,CASTAGGRNNQPQHF,TGTGCCAGCACCGCGGGAGGTAGGAACAATCAGCCCCAGCATTTT
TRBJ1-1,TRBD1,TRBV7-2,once,CASSRRQGAQVEAFF,TGTGCCAGCAGCAGGCGACAGGGGGCGCAGGTTGAAGCTTTCTTT
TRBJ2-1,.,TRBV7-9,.,CASSISTGSSYNEQFF,TGTGCCAGCAGCATATCGACAGGTAGCTCCTACAATGAGCAGTTCTTC
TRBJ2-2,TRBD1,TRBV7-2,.,CASSPQGTGELFF,TGTGCCAGCAGCCCACAGGGGACCGGGGAGCTGTTTTTT